Shown below are 25 T cell receptor beta chains from a single sample sequenced in a study of T cell responses to AZD1222 COVID-19 vaccine (dated by TCRdb to about 2021). The meaning of the sample's time point label: about 28 days (+/-7) after the second vaccine dose. The library was built by means of the immunoSEQ multiplex PCR assay. Drawn from immuneACCESS, this table holds only the in-frame rearrangements with V and J called that TCRdb kept. Clones are partly lost; checked studies trace under half to an unresolved V gene and leave the rest unexplained. In all, the sample holds about 37,000 clones, and around 84% of those were seen once. In total, the top ten clones hold 11% of the sample. This specimen consisted of peripheral blood, obtained 28 days after the second AZD1222 dose. The receptors derive from an adult who received the AZD1222 COVID-19 vaccine.

This rearrangement joins TRBV6-6 to TRBJ2-3, with D tentatively TRBD1 (5 bases). The CDR3 has 14 residues. Germline values: CDR1 MNHNY, CDR2 SVGAGI (reference sequence). Trimming cost V 5 bases and J 3 bases, with 12 bases left between them. CDR3 loop: CASSRSPGTDTQYF. As DNA, the CDR3 is TGTGCCAGCAGTCGATCCCCAGGGACAGATACGCAGTATTTT.

This sequence joins TRBV3-1 (or the pseudogene TRBV3-2) and TRBJ1-2; TRBD1 matches at 8 bases. The germline V gene has CDR1 LGHDT and CDR2 YNNKEL (reference sequence). The CDR3 totals 14 residues. The V and J ends lost 4 bases and 4 bases, in that order; junction bases with no gene match: 5. CDR3 nucleotide sequence: TGTGCCAGCAGCCTATCAGGGGGCGGCTATGGCTACACCTTC. Its translation is CASSLSGGGYGYTF.

CDR3 in DNA: TGTGCCTGGAGTAATCAGCTTCCAGGGGCGGACACTGAAGCTTTCTTT. It translates to CAWSNQLPGADTEAFF. This chain links TRBV30 with TRBJ1-1; possibly TRBD1 for D (6 bases). The V gene lost 2 bases and the J gene lost 3 bases, with 19 bases spanning the gap. The CDR3 is 16 amino acids. CDR1 and CDR2 (germline): GTSNPN, SVGIG (reference sequence). Supplemented by reference TRBV30 and TRBJ1-1, the full variable domain reads SQTIHQWPATLVQPVGSPLSLECTVEGTSNPNLYWYRQAAGRGLQLLFYSVGIGQISSEVPQNLSASRPQDRQFILSSKKLLLSDSGFYLCAWSNQLPGADTEAFFGQGTRLTVV.

The V and J genes are TRBV5-1 and TRBJ2-5; D is ambiguous. Per the germline V gene, CDR1 is SGHRS and CDR2 is YFSETQ. This CDR3 spans 13 amino acids. V lost 0 bases, J lost 4 bases, and 7 bases lay in between. Here the CDR3 DNA reads TGCGCCAGCAGCTTGGGGACCCGAGAGACCCAGTACTTC. Translating it yields CASSLGTRETQYF.

V is TRBV7-3 and J is TRBJ1-1, with D possibly matching TRBD1 (5 bases). The length of the CDR3 is 11 residues. CDR1 and CDR2 (germline): SGHTA, FQGTGA. V was shortened by 4 bases and J by 5 bases, with 5 bases between the two germline ends. CDR3 loop: CASSSGTEAFF. CDR3 coding DNA: TGTGCCAGCAGCTCAGGGACTGAAGCTTTCTTT.

This chain links TRBV4-1 with TRBJ2-7; D ambiguous. From germline, CDR1 is MGHRA and CDR2 YSYEKL. The V and J ends lost 2 bases and 0 bases respectively, with 8 bases between them. The CDR3 spans 14 residues. The CDR3: CASSQTSFSYEQYF. CDR3 nucleotides: TGCGCCAGCAGCCAAACATCTTTCTCCTACGAGCAGTACTTC.

This chain links TRBV27 with TRBJ1-1; D not certain. The CDR3 length is 14 residues. Germline CDR1 reads MNHEY; CDR2 reads SMNVEV (reference sequence). V lost 5 bases to trimming and J lost 1 base, with 11 bases between them. CDR3 sequence reads: CASSPWSRNTEAFF. The CDR3 DNA sequence: TGTGCCAGCAGTCCCTGGTCCAGGAACACTGAAGCTTTCTTT.

The chain couples TRBV7-2 to TRBJ2-7, with a tentative D call TRBD1 (5 bases). This CDR3 spans 15 amino acids. V lost 6 bases and J 4 bases, leaving 19 bases between the germline ends. Germline CDR1 is SGHTA and CDR2 is FQGNSA. CDR3: CASRQDLSRSYEQYF. The DNA for the CDR3 is TGTGCCAGCAGACAGGACCTCAGCAGGTCGTACGAGCAGTACTTC.

The chain couples TRBV10-3 to TRBJ2-7, with 10 bases fitting TRBD1. The CDR3 spans 13 residues. Trimming removed 6 bases from V and 6 bases from J; junction bases left unmatched: 5. CDR1 is ENHRY and CDR2 is SYGVKD in the germline V gene. Here the CDR3 reads CAISGGQGTEQYF. CDR3 in DNA: TGTGCCATCAGCGGGGGACAGGGGACCGAGCAGTACTTC.

The V call is TRBV30, the J call TRBJ2-3; D gene uncertain. The CDR3 sequence is 14 residues long. The germline V gene has CDR1 GTSNPN and CDR2 SVGIG (reference sequence). Deletions cut 4 bases from V and 1 base from J, with 12 bases between. Here the CDR3 reads CAWKVVGGTDTQYF. The DNA for the CDR3 is TGTGCCTGGAAAGTTGTGGGTGGCACAGATACGCAGTATTTT.

The genes are TRBV27 and TRBJ2-3; D is possibly TRBD1 or TRBD2 (6 bases each). Trimming left V 2 bases short and J 2 bases short, with 11 bases between. The germline V gene encodes CDR1 MNHEY and CDR2 SMNVEV (reference sequence). This CDR3 is built from 15 residues. CDR3 in amino acids: CASSLRGDLTDTQYF. The CDR3 nucleotides read TGTGCCAGCAGTTTAAGGGGGGACCTCACAGATACGCAGTATTTT.

The chain combines TRBV9 with TRBJ2-3; 11 bases match TRBD2. In germline, CDR1 is SGDLS, CDR2 YYNGEE. The CDR3 loop spans 16 amino acids. V dropped 4 bases and J dropped 2; count of bases not matched to a gene: 6. Written as DNA, the CDR3 is TGTGCCAGCAGCCCGGGACTAGCGGACTACACAGATACGCAGTATTTT. It is translated as CASSPGLADYTDTQYF.

The chain couples TRBV11-2 to TRBJ2-7, with 9 bases fitting TRBD1. The CDR3 consists of 14 residues. J was trimmed by 1 base and V by 9 bases; bases with no gene match: 7. Germline V gene sequence: CDR1 SGHAT, CDR2 FQNNGV. The CDR3 bases are TGTGCCAGTACCGCCGGGACAGGGTCCTACGAGCAGTACTTC. Its translation: CASTAGTGSYEQYF.

The V and J genes are TRBV19 and TRBJ1-3, with a tentative D call TRBD1 (5 bases). The CDR3 is made up of 14 amino acids. Germline CDR1 reads LNHDA; CDR2 reads SQIVND (reference sequence). Trimming removed 5 bases at V and 0 bases at J, with 8 bases between. CDR3 coding DNA: TGTGCCAGTAGTTCCGGGACCTCTGGAAACACCATATATTTT. It encodes CASSSGTSGNTIYF. The full variable domain, completed using reference TRBV19 and TRBJ1-3, is DGGITQSPKYLFRKEGQNVTLSCEQNLNHDAMYWYRQDPGQGLRLIYYSQIVNDFQKGDIAEGYSVSREKKESFPLTVTSAQKNPTAFYLCASSSGTSGNTIYFGEGSWLTVV.

This clone was observed once. The chain links TRBV28 to TRBJ2-7, with a weak D call TRBD1 (5 bases). This CDR3 comprises 16 residues. V was pared by 5 bases and J by 0 bases, with 17 bases between. Germline assignment: CDR1 MDHEN and CDR2 SYDVKM. The CDR3 sequence is CASSPPPGSRSYEQYF. The CDR3, as DNA: TGTGCCAGCAGTCCTCCCCCAGGGTCCCGCTCCTACGAGCAGTACTTC. Full variable domain (outside the CDR3, taken from reference TRBV28 and TRBJ2-7): DVKVTQSSRYLVKRTGEKVFLECVQDMDHENMFWYRQDPGLGLRLIYFSYDVKMKEKGDIPEGYSVSREKKERFSLILESASTNQTSMYLCASSPPPGSRSYEQYFGPGTRLTVT.

The chain links TRBV14 to TRBJ2-1; D not resolved. Deletions cut 1 base from V and 9 bases from J, with 7 bases between. The CDR3 covers 12 residues. Germline V gene sequence: CDR1 SGHDN, CDR2 FVKESK. The DNA of the CDR3 is TGTGCCAGCAGCCAAGGTGGTTTTGAGCAGTTCTTC. It yields the protein CASSQGGFEQFF.

The count of this clone is one. The chain recombines TRBV5-5 with TRBJ2-7; no reliable D call. This CDR3 spans 15 amino acids. Germline values: CDR1 SGHKS, CDR2 YYEKEE (reference sequence). Trimming removed 0 bases at V and 4 bases at J, with 14 bases between. CDR3 amino acids: CASSLESDVSYEQYF. CDR3 coding DNA: TGTGCCAGCAGCTTGGAATCCGACGTGTCTTACGAGCAGTACTTC.

The V gene is TRBV7-2, the J gene TRBJ1-3; D possibly corresponds to TRBD1 (5 bases). The CDR3 loop spans 16 amino acids. V gave up 2 bases and J gave up 4 bases, with 15 bases separating them. Germline V gene lookup returns CDR1 SGHTA and CDR2 FQGNSA. CDR3 protein: CASSLNGVGVGNTIYF. Written as DNA, the CDR3 is TGTGCCAGCAGCTTAAACGGAGTAGGGGTCGGAAACACCATATATTTT.

The chain joins TRBV18 to TRBJ2-5; the match to TRBD2 covers 7 bases. Germline V CDR1 and CDR2: KGHSH, LQKENI. V lost 2 bases, J lost 5 bases, and 8 bases stayed unmatched. CDR3 length: 15 residues. The CDR3 nucleotides are TGTGCCAGCTCACCAGGGAGGGCCGGCTGGGAGACCCAGTACTTC. It encodes CASSPGRAGWETQYF.

In this sample, this clone turned up once. The chain uses TRBV19 and TRBJ1-5; D perhaps matches TRBD1 (6 bases). The CDR3 has 13 amino acids. Trimming shortened V by 5 bases and J by 6 bases, and 11 bases separated the two germline ends. In germline, CDR1 is LNHDA, CDR2 SQIVND (reference sequence). CDR3: CASSQQGTQPQHF. CDR3 coding DNA: TGTGCCAGTAGTCAACAGGGTACTCAGCCCCAGCATTTT.

V and J are TRBV15 and TRBJ2-2; 7 positions match TRBD2. CDR1 is LNHNV and CDR2 is YYDKDF in the germline V gene (reference sequence). The trim removed 3 bases at V and 6 bases at J, leaving 4 bases unmatched. The CDR3 is 14 amino acids. CDR3 DNA sequence: TGTGCCACCAGCAGCGGGCTAGCGGCCGGGGAGCTGTTTTTT. It is translated as CATSSGLAAGELFF.

This clone appeared once. The chain links TRBV5-1 to TRBJ2-5; 9 nucleotides align to TRBD1. J gave up 5 bases and V 0 bases, and 8 bases lay outside the gene matches. This CDR3 has 16 amino acids. Germline assignment: CDR1 SGHRS and CDR2 YFSETQ. Here the CDR3 DNA reads TGCGCCAGCAGCTTGGCGAGTTACAGGGGGCACGAGACCCAGTACTTC. Amino acid sequence: CASSLASYRGHETQYF.

The rearrangement uses TRBV13 and TRBJ1-2; 8 bases are shared with TRBD1. V lost 5 bases, J lost 6 bases, and 14 bases stayed unmatched. Per the germline V gene, CDR1 is PRHDT and CDR2 is FYEKMQ (reference sequence). The CDR3 runs 16 residues. This CDR3 is CASSRYGQGGSNGYTF. DNA for the CDR3: TGTGCCAGCAGCCGCTACGGACAGGGTGGTAGTAATGGCTACACCTTC.

This sequence joins TRBV11-2 and TRBJ2-7, with TRBD1 matching 10 bases. V trimming: 5 bases; J trimming: 3 bases; junction bases outside the gene matches: 10. This CDR3 region has 16 residues. The germline CDR1 and CDR2 sequences are SGHAT and FQNNGV. CDR3 residues: CASSPPGDRGFYEQYF. Written as DNA, the CDR3 is TGTGCCAGCAGCCCCCCGGGGGACAGGGGTTTCTACGAGCAGTACTTC.

CDR3 sequence reads: CASSFLRGSSYEQYF. CDR3 nucleotide sequence: TGTGCCAGTAGTTTCCTCAGGGGGAGCTCCTACGAGCAGTACTTC. The V call is TRBV19, the J call TRBJ2-7; TRBD1 matches 7 bases. Looked up from germline, CDR1 is LNHDA and CDR2 is SQIVND (reference sequence). V lost 5 bases, J lost 0 bases, and 7 bases stayed unmatched. The CDR3 totals 15 residues.